The 4 T cell receptor beta chains presented below share a single source sample, sequenced in a study of blood T cell repertoires in COVID-19 (dated by TCRdb to about 2020). Libraries were built with the immunoSEQ multiplex PCR assay. TCRdb obtained this table from immuneACCESS and retained in-frame rearrangements with V and J assigned. These tables miss some clones; where compared with another copy, unresolved V genes account for less than half of the shortfall, and the remainder is unexplained. This sample gives 120,000 to 150,000 clones in total; roughly 86% of them show up just once. The top ten clonotypes cover around 0.91% of the sample. Material for sequencing was peripheral blood. All receptors come from a woman aged 50 to 65 with acute or convalescent COVID-19.

This chain connects TRBV7-2 to TRBJ2-1, with 12 bases fitting TRBD2. Looked up from germline, CDR1 is SGHTA and CDR2 is FQGNSA. CDR3 length: 17 amino acids. Trimming took 0 bases from V and 5 from J; bases not matched to a gene: 5. The CDR3 coding sequence is TGTGCCAGCAGCTTAGCAGGCCTAGCGGGAGGGCACAATGAGCAGTTCTTC. This gives the protein CASSLAGLAGGHNEQFF.

This clone was recorded once. This sequence joins TRBV19 and TRBJ2-1, with D perhaps TRBD1 (8 bases). Per the germline V gene, CDR1 is LNHDA and CDR2 is SQIVND (reference sequence). V lost 3 bases and J lost 6, with 18 bases in between. The CDR3 sequence is 16 residues long. The CDR3 coding sequence is TGTGCCAGTAGTATCCCACAGGGGGGGTTAAGCAATGAGCAGTTCTTC. Translation: CASSIPQGGLSNEQFF.

The chain couples TRBV3-1 (or the pseudogene TRBV3-2) to TRBJ2-5, with TRBD2 matching over 14 bases. The germline V gene has CDR1 LGHDT and CDR2 YNNKEL (reference sequence). J gave up 1 base and V 0 bases, and 1 base lay outside the gene matches. The CDR3 totals 17 residues. CDR3 region: CASSQEGTSGGQETQYF. CDR3 bases: TGTGCCAGCAGCCAAGAGGGGACTAGCGGGGGCCAAGAGACCCAGTACTTC.

This clone was seen a few times. The V and J genes are TRBV6-6 and TRBJ1-5; D gene ambiguous. The CDR3 contains 17 residues. Germline loops: CDR1 MNHNY, CDR2 SVGAGI (reference sequence). Trimming cost V 5 bases and J 0 bases, with 17 bases left between them. CDR3 DNA sequence: TGTGCCAGCAGTCAAAAGGACGGACTCTATAGCAATCAGCCCCAGCATTTT. This sequence encodes CASSQKDGLYSNQPQHF.